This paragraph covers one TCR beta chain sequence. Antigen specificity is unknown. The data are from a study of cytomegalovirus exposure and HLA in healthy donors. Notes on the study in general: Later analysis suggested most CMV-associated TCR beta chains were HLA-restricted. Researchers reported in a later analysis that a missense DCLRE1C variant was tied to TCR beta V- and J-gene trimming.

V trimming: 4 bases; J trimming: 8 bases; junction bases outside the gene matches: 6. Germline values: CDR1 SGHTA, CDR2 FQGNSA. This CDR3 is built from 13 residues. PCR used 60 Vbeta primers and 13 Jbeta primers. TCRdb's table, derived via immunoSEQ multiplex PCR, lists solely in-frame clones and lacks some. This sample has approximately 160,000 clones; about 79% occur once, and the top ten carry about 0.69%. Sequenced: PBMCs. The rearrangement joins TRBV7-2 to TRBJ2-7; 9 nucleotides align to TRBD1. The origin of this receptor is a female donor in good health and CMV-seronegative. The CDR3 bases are TGTGCCAGCAGCTGGGACAGGGACTCTCAGCAGTACTTC. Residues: CASSWDRDSQQYF.